Here is one T cell receptor (beta chain) with its context. Its antigen is as yet unknown. The sample comes from a study of CD8+CD57+ T cells in acquired aplastic anemia. At the level of the study: Yields of DNA that came from sorted CD4+ and CD8+ cells averaged about 3.5 ug. Healthy donor CD4+ cell samples had a mean of roughly 10 million reads. General study findings and limits: Patients did not significantly differ from controls in CD8+ Simpson's diversity. Patients had roughly 29 CD8+ CDR3 sequences in common with controls (the shared set).

J was trimmed by 8 bases and V by 4 bases; bases with no gene match: 5. The CDR3 contains 14 residues. The germline V gene has CDR1 LNHDA and CDR2 SQIVND (reference sequence). Using genomic DNA as the template, TCR beta VDJ and CDR3 profiling was carried out. TCRdb re-called the reads through MiXCR, storing one row per CDR3 protein. The sample holds around 200,000 distinct CDR3 sequences, 50% to 55% seen once. The origin of this receptor is a human donor in good health, serving as a control. The sample comprised sorted CD4+, CD8+, or CD8+CD57+ T cells (not recorded which) from PBMCs. The V gene is TRBV19, the J gene TRBJ1-2, with TRBD1 identical over 12 bases. This chain's CDR3 is CASSKGQGAQGYTF. CDR3 nucleotide sequence: TGTGCCAGTAGTAAGGGACAGGGGGCGCAGGGCTACACCTTC.